This entry describes one TCR beta chain. The sample holds one count of this clone. It lacks a known antigen. There are no base qualities to consult, and no much larger clone falls within one base. The data derive from a study of T cell therapy after organ transplantation (dated by TCRdb to the late 2010s). Context from the whole study: Therapy products were autologous CMV-specific T cells expanded in vitro for approximately 15 days with a peptide pool of 30 HLA class I and II CMV epitopes. This study was a follow-up analysis of the TRBV repertoire from an open-label phase I trial that tested autologous CMV-specific adoptive T cell therapy in people who had received solid-organ transplants. Blood samples for the short-term post-therapy time point were taken 4 to 8 weeks after therapy ended. Each patient got up to 6 T cell doses, given every 2 weeks, and was then monitored for 25 to 35 weeks after finishing therapy. Patients received a median of 1.92 x 10^8 CMV-specific T cells across 2 to 6 intravenous infusions. Of the roughly 10 patients, only seven or eight had long-term post-therapy samples available. Among the 10 or so patients, eight were classed as clinical responders, while two were classed as nonresponders.

The time point label corresponds to: 4-8 weeks after completion of therapy. The patients had received solid-organ transplants and had cytomegalovirus that was drug-resistant/recurrent. About eleven of the trial participants were picked for repertoire analysis depending on whether post-therapy peripheral blood mononuclear cells were available. Viable CD3+CD8+CD4- lymphocytes were isolated from PBMCs by sorting on a BD FACSAria III. The Qiagen DNeasy Kit was used to extract genomic DNA from the sorted cells. General findings and caveats noted by the study authors: Because the cohort was small, confounders such as concurrent antirejection and antiviral medications could not be assessed. Fold change in CD8 clonality after therapy was inversely correlated with pretherapy clonality, suggesting that less biased repertoires were more receptive to remodeling. Post-therapy reconstitution appeared to include both transferred clonotypes and endogenous clonotypes not detected in the therapy products. Before therapy, nonresponders had marked clonal expansions, and after therapy the repertoires of nonresponders changed only minimally. The small number of expansions detected in nonresponders may reflect reduced sample coverage resulting from poor CD8+ T cell yield.

The immunoSEQ two-step, bias-controlled multiplex PCR assay was used to amplify TRB CDR3 regions from genomic DNA. CDR3 libraries were sequenced on an Illumina NextSeq 500. The original methods were these. The immunoSEQ Analyzer platform was used for initial alignment and bioinformatics, including bias normalization against synthetic CDR3 analogs. V, D and J genes were annotated according to IMGT database definitions. For further TRBV analyses, VDJtools version 1.1.10 and the R package tcR version 2.2.1.11 were used with default settings. GLIPH analysis was performed with version 1.0 using default settings. In CDR3 sequences with at least 5 reads, significant changes in clonotype frequency were tested by a 2-sided binomial test with Benjamini-Hochberg correction (alpha = 0.01). In its TCRdb copy, this immuneACCESS table keeps in-frame sequences only and misses some clones. Where compared with another copy, unresolved V genes explain less than half of these, and the others have no known cause. Clone size and V and J calls were adopted from that table, with D and trimming inferred from the DNA. For this sample there are under 3,500 clones; around two thirds appear just once. 35% to 40% of the sample goes to the ten largest clones.

CDR3 length: 14 amino acids, cysteine to valine. The CDR3 DNA has 42 bases and is translated from base 1. A distance of 15 bases separates the germline ends of V and J, which lose 4 bases and 4 bases respectively. The germline V gene encodes CDR1 SGHNT and CDR2 YYREEE (reference sequence). The chain is made from TRBV5-4 and TRBJ2-7; the D gene is possibly TRBD1, with 6 bases matching. This TCR came from a human patient who had received a solid organ transplant and had CMV disease. After a transplant, not all T cells may be the patient's own; some may come from the graft donor. The sequencing used CD8+ T cells from blood, collected after autologous CMV-specific T cell therapy. Here the CDR3 is given as CASSKQGFVYEQYV. The DNA reads TGTGCCAGCAGCAAGCAGGGGTTTGTTTACGAGCAGTACGTC.